Below are 7 T cell receptor beta chains sequenced from a single sample in a study of T-cell reconstitution after alpha-beta-depleted transplantation in children (dated by TCRdb to about 2016). Library creation used PCR. Sequencing was carried out with an Illumina HiSeq 2500. TCR library preparation used molecular barcoding, with unique molecular identifiers applied to normalize quantification of the TCRbeta repertoire. In TCRdb, the public reads were trimmed at Q25 with fastp and aligned with MiXCR, with productive beta chains retained. Here each entry gathers all rows of one CDR3 protein and keeps the most common genes and DNA. For this sample there are about 580,000 distinct CDR3 sequences; roughly 23% appear just once. The ten largest clones capture 13% to 15% of the sample. The sample's treatment or condition label, decoded: allogeneic hematopoietic cell transplantation with graft depleted of TCRalphabeta T cells and CD19 B cells.

Sample: PBMCs, mostly from graft donor cells, taken 360 days after TCRalphabeta/CD19-depleted stem cell transplant. These receptor sequences come from a boy under two years old who had a stem cell transplant for acute myeloid leukemia, so the T cells may come from the graft donor.

This clonotype was counted ten times or more. The rearrangement links TRBV20-1 to TRBJ1-1; no clear D. Trimming took 2 bases from V and 1 from J, leaving 5 bases between them. The length of the CDR3 is 12 residues. The germline gives CDR1 DFQATT, CDR2 SNEGSKA (reference sequence). DNA for the CDR3: TGCAGTGCTAGACGACCGAACACTGAAGCTTTCTTT. Translation: CSARRPNTEAFF.

This clonotype was detected only a few times. The chain employs TRBV12-3 or TRBV12-4 and TRBJ2-2, with TRBD1 as a possible D gene (5 bases). Trimming took 2 bases from V and 0 from J, leaving 10 bases between them. CDR3 length: 16 residues. CDR3 sequence (DNA): TGTGCCAGCAGTTTACAGGGCCAGTCGAACACCGGGGAGCTGTTTTTT. Its translation is CASSLQGQSNTGELFF.

This clonotype was detected many times. In DNA, the CDR3 is TGTGCCAGCAGTACCCTGGACGGCTCCTATAATTCACCCCTCCACTTT. Its translation is CASSTLDGSYNSPLHF. The chain carries TRBV12-3 or TRBV12-4 and TRBJ1-6; no definite D call. V dropped 5 bases and J dropped 0 bases, with 11 bases sitting between them. This CDR3 is built from 16 residues.

The chain joins TRBV21-1 to TRBJ2-5; the D call TRBD1 from the table was never checked on the DNA. TRBV21-1 is described as a pseudogene. There are 13 residues in the CDR3. The CDR3 here is CARGRRRQETQYF. Here the CDR3 DNA reads TGTGCCAGAGGACGGCGGCGGCAAGAGACCCAGTACTTC.

This clonotype was seen only a few times. This rearrangement joins TRBV2 to TRBJ1-5; no clear D. Germline V CDR1 and CDR2: SNHLY, FYNNEI. Trimming shortened V by 2 bases and J by 2 bases, and 7 bases separated the two germline ends. The CDR3 extends over 14 amino acids. In DNA, the CDR3 is TGTGCCAGCAGTGAACGAGGTGGCAATCAGCCCCAGCATTTT. Encoded protein: CASSERGGNQPQHF.

The table lists this clonotype with a few counts. CDR3 in amino acids: CSVELPGPGEKLFF. CDR3 coding DNA: TGCAGCGTTGAACTGCCGGGGCCGGGGGAAAAACTGTTTTTT. The chain is built from TRBV29-1 and TRBJ1-4; D is possibly TRBD1 (5 bases). The CDR3 is 14 amino acids. Germline CDR1 SQVTM, CDR2 ANQGSEA. Trimming stripped 2 bases from V and 8 bases from J, with 15 bases between.

This clonotype was detected ten times or more. The chain uses TRBV15 and TRBJ2-7; D uncertain. The CDR3 consists of 14 residues. CDR1 LNHNV and CDR2 YYDKDF come from the germline V gene (reference sequence). With 5 bases removed from V and 3 bases from J, the gap between germline ends came to 14 bases. The CDR3 nucleotides read TGTGCCACCAGCGTTCGAGACCAATTCTACGAGCAGTACTTC. Amino acid sequence: CATSVRDQFYEQYF.